What follows are 8 T cell receptor beta chains derived from one specimen sequenced in a study of blood T cell repertoires in COVID-19. TCRdb keeps only in-frame clones here, not all; method: immunoSEQ multiplex PCR. This table has about 320,000 clones, 85% appearing once. Sequencing was carried out using PBMCs or T cells enriched from blood (not recorded which). These receptors originate from a woman between 25 and 40 years old who had been exposed to COVID-19.

This sequence joins TRBV28 and TRBJ2-7; tentative D call: TRBD1 (6 bases). The V end lost 4 bases, the J end lost 6 bases, and 16 bases lay between the germline ends. Per the germline V gene, CDR1 is MDHEN and CDR2 is SYDVKM. This CDR3 comprises 14 residues. In nucleotides, the CDR3 is TGTGCCAGCAGTTCTCTACAGGGTGTGGGCGAGCAGTACTTC. It yields the protein CASSSLQGVGEQYF.

The chain carries TRBV7-9 and TRBJ2-2; tentatively, D is TRBD2 (6 bases). CDR3 length: 17 residues. From germline, CDR1 is SEHNR and CDR2 FQNEAQ (reference sequence). V dropped 4 bases and J dropped 4 bases, with 19 bases sitting between them. CDR3 DNA sequence: TGTGCCAGCAGCTCCTGGGACCGGGGAGGCAGCACCGGGGAGCTGTTTTTT. The encoded protein is CASSSWDRGGSTGELFF.

CDR3 sequence: CAGNGGHGLGYTF. CDR3 nucleotides: TGTGCCGGCAACGGGGGGCATGGGCTTGGCTACACCTTC. The chain combines TRBV28 with TRBJ1-2; weak D call: TRBD1 (6 bases). The CDR3 runs to 13 residues. Trimming shortened V by 11 bases and J by 7 bases, and 20 bases separated the two germline ends. Germline V gene sequence: CDR1 MDHEN, CDR2 SYDVKM.

This chain uses TRBV20-1 with TRBJ2-3; 10 bases are a match to TRBD1. Germline V gene sequence: CDR1 DFQATT, CDR2 SNEGSKA (reference sequence). Trimming at V came to 4 bases and at J to 4 bases, leaving 5 bases not matched to a gene. This CDR3 region has 14 residues. CDR3 loop: CSAIDRGRADTQYF. Written as DNA, the CDR3 is TGCAGTGCTATTGACAGGGGGCGCGCAGATACGCAGTATTTT.

The genes are TRBV6-4 and TRBJ2-5; D may be TRBD2 (7 bases). Germline CDR1 and CDR2: MRHNA and SNTAGT. This CDR3 spans 14 amino acids. V lost 3 bases and J lost 2, with 10 bases in between. CDR3 sequence (DNA): TGTGCCAGCAGTGAAGGGGGGGGACAAGAGACCCAGTACTTC. Translating it yields CASSEGGGQETQYF.

This clone showed up just a few times. This rearrangement joins TRBV10-3 to TRBJ1-5, with TRBD1 matching over 10 bases. V trimming: 0 bases; J trimming: 4 bases; junction bases outside the gene matches: 9. The CDR3 sequence is 18 residues long. Germline values: CDR1 ENHRY, CDR2 SYGVKD. The CDR3 DNA is TGTGCCATCAGTGAGTCCCCGGGACAGGGGTCCCTTAATCAGCCCCAGCATTTT. Protein: CAISESPGQGSLNQPQHF.

This sequence joins TRBV30 and TRBJ2-1, with TRBD2 matching 10 bases. Germline CDR1 reads GTSNPN; CDR2 reads SVGIG (reference sequence). J lost 6 bases, V lost 3 bases, and 11 bases had no gene match. CDR3 length: 16 residues. CDR3: CAWSPMGLAITNEQFF. The CDR3 nucleotides are TGTGCCTGGAGCCCTATGGGACTAGCGATAACCAATGAGCAGTTCTTC.

The chain couples TRBV10-1 to TRBJ1-1, with a possible D match to TRBD1 (6 bases). The CDR3 covers 14 residues. V lost 3 bases, J lost 6 bases, and 14 bases lay in between. Germline V gives CDR1 WNHNN, CDR2 SYGVQD (reference sequence). The CDR3 loop reads CASSDGSGVAEAFF. CDR3 coding DNA: TGCGCCAGCAGTGACGGGTCAGGGGTTGCTGAAGCTTTCTTT.